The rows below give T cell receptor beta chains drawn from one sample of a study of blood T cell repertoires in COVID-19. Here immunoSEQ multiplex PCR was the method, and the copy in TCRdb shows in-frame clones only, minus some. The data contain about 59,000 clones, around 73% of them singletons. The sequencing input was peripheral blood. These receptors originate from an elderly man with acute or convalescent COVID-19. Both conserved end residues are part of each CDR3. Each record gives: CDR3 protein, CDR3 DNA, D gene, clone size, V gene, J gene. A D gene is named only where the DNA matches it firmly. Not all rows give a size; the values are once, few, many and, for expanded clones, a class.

CDR3: CASSSTGTGNTIYF; DNA: TGTGCCAGCAGCTCCACAGGGACCGGAAACACCATATATTTT; D: NA; size: NA; V: TRBV7-9; J: TRBJ1-3
CDR3: CASSQDWAGASNYGYTF; DNA: TGTGCCAGCAGCCAAGATTGGGCAGGGGCCTCTAACTATGGCTACACCTTC; D: NA; size: few; V: TRBV3-1/TRBV3-2; J: TRBJ1-2
CDR3: CASSPPPRMNTEAFF; DNA: TGTGCCAGCTCACCACCTCCTAGGATGAACACTGAAGCTTTCTTT; D: NA; size: NA; V: TRBV18; J: TRBJ1-1
CDR3: CAISESWQGKVGAYGYTF; DNA: TGTGCCATCAGTGAGTCTTGGCAGGGGAAAGTTGGGGCATATGGCTACACCTTC; D: NA; size: NA; V: TRBV10-3; J: TRBJ1-2
CDR3: CASSQEAPGQRYNEQFF; DNA: TGCGCCAGCAGCCAAGAGGCGCCGGGACAGAGATACAATGAGCAGTTCTTC; D: TRBD1; size: NA; V: TRBV4-1; J: TRBJ2-1
CDR3: CASSFKGVGAGELFF; DNA: TGCGCCAGCAGCTTTAAAGGGGTCGGCGCCGGGGAGCTGTTTTTT; D: NA; size: NA; V: TRBV5-1; J: TRBJ2-2
CDR3: CASSKEHYYGYTF; DNA: TGTGCCAGCAGTAAAGAACATTACTATGGCTACACCTTC; D: NA; size: once; V: TRBV2; J: TRBJ1-2
CDR3: CASSRWSGELNQETQYF; DNA: TGTGCCAGCAGTCGATGGTCAGGGGAGCTTAACCAAGAGACCCAGTACTTC; D: NA; size: NA; V: TRBV6-6; J: TRBJ2-5
CDR3: CASYRDRQETQYF; DNA: TGTGCCAGCTACCGGGACAGACAAGAGACCCAGTACTTC; D: TRBD1; size: NA; V: TRBV6-1; J: TRBJ2-5
CDR3: CASSPARGAGYEQYF; DNA: TGTGCCAGTAGTCCCGCCCGTGGGGCAGGCTACGAGCAGTACTTC; D: NA; size: NA; V: TRBV19; J: TRBJ2-7
CDR3: CASSLGQGGDEQFF; DNA: TGCGCCAGCAGCTTGGGGCAGGGGGGCGATGAGCAGTTCTTC; D: NA; size: NA; V: TRBV5-1; J: TRBJ2-1
CDR3: CASGGGNQPQHF; DNA: TGTGCCAGCGGGGGGGGCAATCAGCCCCAGCATTTT; D: NA; size: NA; V: TRBV9; J: TRBJ1-5
CDR3: CASSSRGQVEDTQYF; DNA: TGTGCCAGCAGCTCCCGAGGACAGGTGGAAGATACGCAGTATTTT; D: TRBD1; size: once; V: TRBV11-2; J: TRBJ2-3
CDR3: CASSPTSYNEQFF; DNA: TGTGCCAGCAGCCCCACTAGTTACAATGAGCAGTTCTTC; D: NA; size: NA; V: TRBV7-8; J: TRBJ2-1
CDR3: CASSPYQQEKAETQYF; DNA: TGTGCCAGCAGCCCATACCAGCAGGAAAAGGCAGAGACCCAGTACTTC; D: NA; size: NA; V: TRBV7-8; J: TRBJ2-5
CDR3: CASSLGTGDNQPQHF; DNA: TGTGCCAGCAGCTTGGGGACAGGGGACAATCAGCCCCAGCATTTT; D: TRBD1; size: NA; V: TRBV5-4; J: TRBJ1-5
CDR3: CASRFDRANYNSPLHF; DNA: TGTGCCAGCAGATTCGACAGGGCCAACTATAATTCACCCCTCCACTTT; D: TRBD1; size: NA; V: TRBV2; J: TRBJ1-6
CDR3: CASSPGQLNTEAFF; DNA: TGTGCCAGCAGCCCTGGGCAGCTGAACACTGAAGCTTTCTTT; D: NA; size: once; V: TRBV7-9; J: TRBJ1-1
CDR3: CASSGTGPSTDTQYF; DNA: TGTGCCAGCAGTGGAACAGGACCTAGCACAGATACGCAGTATTTT; D: NA; size: NA; V: TRBV2; J: TRBJ2-3
CDR3: CASSQSRLKNTEAFF; DNA: TGCGCCAGCAGTCAATCGAGGCTCAAGAACACTGAAGCTTTCTTT; D: NA; size: NA; V: TRBV23-1; J: TRBJ1-1
CDR3: CATYQGVETQYF; DNA: TGTGCCACCTACCAGGGGGTAGAGACCCAGTACTTC; D: TRBD1; size: NA; V: TRBV28; J: TRBJ2-5
CDR3: CASSPGLFSYTF; DNA: TGTGCCAGCAGCCCGGGACTCTTTAGCTACACCTTC; D: NA; size: NA; V: TRBV7-9; J: TRBJ1-2
CDR3: CASSLGQGSNRNEKLFF; DNA: TGTGCCAGCAGCTTGGGACAGGGATCCAACAGGAATGAAAAACTGTTTTTT; D: TRBD1; size: NA; V: TRBV5-5; J: TRBJ1-4
CDR3: CASSLGGGESYEQYF; DNA: TGCGCCAGCAGCTTGGGCGGGGGGGAATCCTACGAGCAGTACTTC; D: TRBD2; size: NA; V: TRBV5-1; J: TRBJ2-7
CDR3: CAWKTGTGSSYTF; DNA: TGTGCCTGGAAAACCGGGACAGGGAGCAGCTACACCTTC; D: TRBD1; size: NA; V: TRBV30; J: TRBJ1-2
CDR3: CASSNPSDEQFF; DNA: TGCGCCAGCAGCAACCCTAGCGACGAGCAGTTCTTC; D: NA; size: NA; V: TRBV5-1; J: TRBJ2-1
CDR3: CASSLGRTSGSGELFF; DNA: TGTGCCAGCAGTCTCGGTCGGACTAGCGGGTCCGGGGAGCTGTTTTTT; D: TRBD2; size: NA; V: TRBV27; J: TRBJ2-2
CDR3: CASSRVSGRVDNEQFF; DNA: TGTGCCAGCAGTCGCGTTAGCGGGAGGGTTGACAATGAGCAGTTCTTC; D: TRBD2; size: NA; V: TRBV11-2; J: TRBJ2-1
CDR3: CASSRTGVTDSYTF; DNA: TGTGCCAGCAGTCGGACAGGGGTGACCGATAGCTACACCTTC; D: TRBD1; size: NA; V: TRBV6-4; J: TRBJ1-2
CDR3: CASSPRALIYEQYF; DNA: TGTGCCAGCAGCCCGCGCGCTCTAATTTACGAGCAGTACTTC; D: NA; size: NA; V: TRBV5-6; J: TRBJ2-7
CDR3: CASSEGGGVFGYTF; DNA: TGTGCCAGCAGTGAAGGGGGCGGGGTATTTGGCTACACCTTC; D: NA; size: many; V: TRBV6-1; J: TRBJ1-2
CDR3: CASTPGQGGNTEAFF; DNA: TGTGCCAGCACACCCGGACAGGGAGGTAACACTGAAGCTTTCTTT; D: TRBD1; size: NA; V: TRBV10-3; J: TRBJ1-1